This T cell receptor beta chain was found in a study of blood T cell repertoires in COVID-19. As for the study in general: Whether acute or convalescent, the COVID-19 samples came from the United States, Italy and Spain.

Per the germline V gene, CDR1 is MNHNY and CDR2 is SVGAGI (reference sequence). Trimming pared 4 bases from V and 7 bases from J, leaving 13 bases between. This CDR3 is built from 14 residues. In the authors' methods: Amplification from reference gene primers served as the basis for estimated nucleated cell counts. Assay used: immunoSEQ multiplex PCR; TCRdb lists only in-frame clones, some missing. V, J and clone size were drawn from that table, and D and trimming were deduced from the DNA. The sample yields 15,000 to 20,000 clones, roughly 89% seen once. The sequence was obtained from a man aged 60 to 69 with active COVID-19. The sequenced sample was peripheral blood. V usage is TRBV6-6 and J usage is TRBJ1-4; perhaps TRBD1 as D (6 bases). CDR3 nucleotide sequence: TGTGCCAGCAGTTCAACAGGGAGTCGTGAAAAACTGTTTTTT. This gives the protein CASSSTGSREKLFF.